Presented here are 19 T cell receptor beta chains from one specimen sequenced in a study of T cells after yellow fever vaccination. TCRdb called the 5' RACE reads again in MiXCR, with one record for every CDR3 protein. The sample has hundreds of thousands of distinct CDR3 sequences; 10% to 15% are singletons. The specimen comprised PBMCs, sampled on the day of the yellow fever booster vaccination. These receptors all stem from a man between 25 and 39 years old who received the YFV17D yellow fever vaccine.

J is TRBJ2-5 and V is TRBV7-2, with a tentative D call TRBD2 (5 bases). Trimming stripped 1 base from V and 7 bases from J, with 10 bases between. In germline, CDR1 is SGHTA, CDR2 FQGNSA. This CDR3 comprises 13 residues. The CDR3 spells CASSLGLGRTQYF. The CDR3 bases are TGTGCCAGCAGCTTAGGCCTGGGGAGGACCCAGTACTTC. Looking up the rest from reference TRBV7-2 and TRBJ2-5 gives the full variable domain: GAGVSQSPSNKVTEKGKDVELRCDPISGHTALYWYRQSLGQGLEFLIYFQGNSAPDKSGLPSDRFSAERTGGSVSTLTIQRTQQEDSAVYLCASSLGLGRTQYFGPGTRLLVL.

In its sample, this clonotype was seen a few times. The rearrangement uses TRBV6-1 and TRBJ2-2; 10 bases line up with TRBD1. The CDR3 has 16 residues. Per germline, CDR1 MNHNS and CDR2 SASEGT. Unmatched junction bases numbered 8, after V lost 6 bases and J lost 4 bases. The DNA for the CDR3 is TGTGCCAGCAGGTCGACAGGGGGCGCGGCCACCGGGGAGCTGTTTTTT. It specifies CASRSTGGAATGELFF.

In its sample, this clonotype was seen a few times. The rearrangement links TRBV11-2 to TRBJ2-1, with D possibly being TRBD2 (6 bases). The CDR3 runs to 15 residues. V lost 5 bases and J lost 5, with 16 bases in between. Germline CDR1 and CDR2: SGHAT and FQNNGV. The CDR3 protein is CASSPDSSVNNEQFF. CDR3 DNA: TGTGCCAGCAGCCCCGATTCTAGCGTAAACAATGAGCAGTTCTTC.

The rearrangement joins TRBV6-2 or TRBV6-3 to TRBJ1-1; the D gene is possibly TRBD1 (5 bases). This CDR3 comprises 12 residues. V was clipped by 8 bases and J by 4 bases, with 11 bases between them. Germline-derived CDR1 and CDR2 are MNHEY and SVGEGT. CDR3 sequence: CASDDRLTEAFF. The CDR3 bases are TGTGCCAGCGATGACAGACTCACTGAAGCTTTCTTT.

As concerns this clonotype: This sequence may be a read error, since a much larger clone differs from it by one base. The gene calls are TRBV3-1 and TRBJ2-6; D uncertain. This CDR3 contains 14 residues. V gave up 2 bases and J gave up 3 bases, with 5 bases separating them. Germline CDR1 reads LGHDT; CDR2 reads YNNKEL (reference sequence). The CDR3 reads CASSQHNGANVLTF. In DNA, the CDR3 is TGTGCCAGCAGCCAACATAATGGGGCCAACGTCCTGACTTTC. The whole variable domain, remainder taken from reference TRBV3-1 and TRBJ2-6, is DTAVSQTPKYLVTQMGNDKSIKCEQNLGHDTMYWYKQDSKKFLKIMFSYNNKELIINETVPNRFSPKSPDKAHLNLHINSLELGDSAVYFCASSQHNGANVLTFGAGSRLTVL.

V usage is TRBV7-2 and J usage is TRBJ2-1, with D possibly matching TRBD1 (5 bases). Trimming pared 5 bases from V and 0 bases from J, leaving 14 bases between. Germline V gene data show CDR1 as SGHTA and CDR2 as FQGNSA. The CDR3 is 16 amino acids. CDR3 coding DNA: TGTGCCAGCAGCCTTCTTTGGGGCCCCTCCTACAATGAGCAGTTCTTC. Its protein product is CASSLLWGPSYNEQFF.

The CDR3 protein is CASSPYLDSQAAHEQYF. The CDR3 nucleotides read TGTGCCAGCAGCCCGTACCTCGACAGTCAGGCAGCCCACGAGCAGTACTTC. The rearrangement joins TRBV5-5 to TRBJ2-7; D may be TRBD1 (5 bases). Per the germline V gene, CDR1 is SGHKS and CDR2 is YYEKEE (reference sequence). The CDR3 is made up of 17 amino acids. V lost 4 bases and J 5 bases, leaving 25 bases between the germline ends.

The sample holds a few counts of this clonotype. The rearrangement uses TRBV5-1 and TRBJ2-7; D possibly corresponds to TRBD1 (8 bases). The germline V and J ends were trimmed by 2 bases and 0 bases, with 24 bases remaining between them. The CDR3 has 19 residues. Germline-derived CDR1 and CDR2 are SGHRS and YFSETQ. The CDR3 sequence is CASSFIPEGRGTGSYEQYF. The CDR3 DNA sequence: TGCGCCAGCAGCTTCATTCCCGAGGGGCGGGGGACAGGCTCCTACGAGCAGTACTTC.

The chain is built from TRBV5-4 and TRBJ2-3; possible D gene TRBD2, 5 bases. The germline V gene has CDR1 SGHNT and CDR2 YYREEE (reference sequence). V was trimmed by 5 bases and J by 1 base, leaving 8 bases between them. The CDR3 sequence is 13 residues long. Written as DNA, the CDR3 is TGTGCCAGCAGATCCGGGGGCACAGATACGCAGTATTTT. Encoded protein: CASRSGGTDTQYF.

This clonotype has more than one count but fewer than ten. The chain is built from TRBV25-1 and TRBJ2-7; perhaps TRBD1 as D (5 bases). Trimming shortened V by 0 bases and J by 5 bases, and 20 bases separated the two germline ends. The CDR3 extends over 17 amino acids. The germline CDR1 and CDR2 sequences are MGHDK and SYGVNS. The CDR3 DNA is TGTGCCAGCAGTGAATATTGGTTGGGCCAGGGTAAGGACGAGCAGTACTTC. It encodes CASSEYWLGQGKDEQYF.

The rearrangement joins TRBV6-1 to TRBJ2-5; D perhaps matches TRBD1 (6 bases). Between the trimmed V and J ends, which lost 5 bases and 3 bases, there was a span of 13 bases. The CDR3 loop spans 14 amino acids. In germline, CDR1 is MNHNS, CDR2 SASEGT. DNA for the CDR3: TGTGCCAGCAGTACATTCCGGGACAAAGAGACCCAGTACTTC. This sequence encodes CASSTFRDKETQYF.

Many counts were recorded for this clonotype. V and J are TRBV12-3 or TRBV12-4 and TRBJ2-1; tentatively, D is TRBD1 (5 bases). Trimming cost V 6 bases and J 6 bases, with 21 bases left between them. This CDR3 is built from 16 residues. The CDR3, as DNA: TGTGCCAGCAGAGGGGATTGGTTTACCGGCGTCAATGAGCAGTTCTTC. Translation: CASRGDWFTGVNEQFF.

In this sample, this clonotype turned up a few times. CDR3 region: CASSPAAGYYGYTF. The CDR3 DNA sequence: TGTGCCAGCAGCCCGGCGGCAGGATATTACGGCTACACCTTC. V and J are TRBV7-9 and TRBJ1-2; D remains unclear. V lost 5 bases to trimming and J lost 8 bases, with 18 bases between them. The CDR3 runs to 14 residues. Germline V gives CDR1 SEHNR, CDR2 FQNEAQ (reference sequence).

This clonotype has more than one count but fewer than ten. The chain recombines TRBV7-9 with TRBJ2-1; 11 bases align to TRBD2. Losses at the gene ends were 7 bases for V and 6 bases for J; bases not matched to a gene: 14. The CDR3 is 17 amino acids. Germline V gene data show CDR1 as SEHNR and CDR2 as FQNEAQ (reference sequence). CDR3 sequence: CASKVYSGTSGLNEQFF. The CDR3, as DNA: TGTGCCAGCAAAGTGTATTCAGGGACTAGCGGTCTCAATGAGCAGTTCTTC.

The chain links TRBV10-1 to TRBJ2-2, with 7 bases fitting TRBD1. Germline V gene sequence: CDR1 WNHNN, CDR2 SYGVQD (reference sequence). The V gene end was trimmed by 6 bases and the J gene end by 4 bases; junction bases not matched to a gene: 2. The CDR3 loop spans 13 amino acids. The CDR3 is CASSTGATGELFF. As DNA, the CDR3 is TGCGCCAGCAGCACAGGGGCCACCGGGGAGCTGTTTTTT.

Ten or more counts support this clonotype. V and J are TRBV29-1 and TRBJ2-3; the match to TRBD2 covers 10 bases. From germline, CDR1 is SQVTM and CDR2 ANQGSEA. The CDR3 is made up of 14 amino acids. With V trimmed by 6 bases and J by 5 bases, 8 bases remained unmatched. The CDR3 DNA follows: TGCAGCGTGGAGCGGGAGGGCCCGCTAGATACGCAGTATTTT. Translated: CSVEREGPLDTQYF.

This clonotype was seen a few times. This chain links TRBV6-1 with TRBJ1-5, with D hard to call. The CDR3 extends over 14 amino acids. CDR1 MNHNS and CDR2 SASEGT come from the germline V gene. V was cut by 5 bases and J by 0 bases, with 8 bases left in between. CDR3: CASSLDYSNQPQHF. CDR3 nucleotides: TGTGCCAGCAGTCTGGACTATAGCAATCAGCCCCAGCATTTT.

This chain links TRBV10-1 with TRBJ2-3; D could derive from TRBD1 or TRBD2 (5 bases each). Between the trimmed V and J ends, which lost 2 bases and 8 bases, there was a span of 14 bases. The CDR3 totals 14 residues. Germline CDR1 reads WNHNN; CDR2 reads SYGVQD (reference sequence). CDR3 nucleotides: TGCGCCAGCAGTGAGAAGGGGCTTGGGGGTACGCAGTATTTT. Encoded protein: CASSEKGLGGTQYF.

The chain uses TRBV12-3 or TRBV12-4 and TRBJ2-1; TRBD1 is a possible D gene (5 bases). Trimming left V 8 bases short and J 5 bases short, with 19 bases between. The CDR3 totals 15 residues. The CDR3 coding sequence is TGTGCCAGCCGCCTACAGGCAGGATTACACAATGAGCAGTTCTTC. This encodes CASRLQAGLHNEQFF.